This T cell receptor beta chain was captured by sequencing in a study of cytomegalovirus exposure and HLA in healthy donors. Whole-study results and caveats: Later analysis placed DRB1 highest and HLA-C lowest in TCR association rates, which differed by HLA locus.

Comment on this clone: Its antigen is unknown.

The V end lost 5 bases, the J end lost 9 bases, and 11 bases lay between the germline ends. CDR3 length: 11 residues. Germline CDR1 reads GTSNPN; CDR2 reads SVGIG (reference sequence). This PCR relied on a set of 60 Vbeta primers and 13 Jbeta primers. TCRdb's copy holds only in-frame clones and misses some; the assay was immunoSEQ multiplex PCR. The profile shows about 130,000 clones, over 75% of them singletons. What was sequenced was PBMCs. The chain recombines TRBV30 with TRBJ1-3, with D possibly being TRBD1 (5 bases). The source of this sequence is a woman between 40 and 55 years old in good health and CMV-seropositive. In DNA form, the CDR3 reads TGTGCCTGGGACAACAGGCGCACCATATATTTT. Translated: CAWDNRRTIYF.